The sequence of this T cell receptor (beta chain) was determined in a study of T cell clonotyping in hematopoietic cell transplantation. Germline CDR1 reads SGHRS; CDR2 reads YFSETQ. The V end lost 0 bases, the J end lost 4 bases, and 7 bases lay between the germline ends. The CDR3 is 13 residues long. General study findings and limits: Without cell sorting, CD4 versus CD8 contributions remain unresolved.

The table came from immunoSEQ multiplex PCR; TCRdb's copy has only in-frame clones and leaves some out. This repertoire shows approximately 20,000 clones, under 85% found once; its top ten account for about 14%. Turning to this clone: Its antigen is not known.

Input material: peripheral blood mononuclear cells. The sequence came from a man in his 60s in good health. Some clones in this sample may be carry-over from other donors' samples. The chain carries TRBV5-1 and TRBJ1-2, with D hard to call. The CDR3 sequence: CASSLAGGYGYTF. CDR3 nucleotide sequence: TGCGCCAGCAGCTTGGCCGGTGGCTATGGCTACACCTTC.